This entry describes one T cell receptor beta chain. Its antigen remains unidentified. The data originate from a study of cytomegalovirus exposure and HLA in healthy donors. Study in general: The same platform as the 650 to 700 first-cohort repertoires was used for the 100 to 150 validation repertoires, a later analysis reported.

Germline V gene lookup returns CDR1 SGHRS and CDR2 YFSETQ. CDR3 length: 18 amino acids. The V segment lost 0 bases and the J segment 8 bases; nucleotides outside the gene matches: 16. Repertoires were generated with immunoSEQ multiplex PCR, while TCRdb's copy carries only in-frame clones and drops some. This table holds some 110,000 clones, 70% to 90% found once. Whole-study findings and limits: That first-cohort TCR clusters tended to co-occur in the 100 to 150 validation repertoires was found in a later analysis.

The genes are TRBV5-1 and TRBJ1-4; 7 bases fit TRBD1. This TCR came from a man younger than 35 in good health and CMV-seropositive. The sequencing input was PBMCs. The CDR3 DNA follows: TGCGCCAGCAGCTTGGACGGACAGGAGAGGGGCCGGGGGGAAAAACTGTTTTTT. This translates into CASSLDGQERGRGEKLFF. Variable domain in full (rest from reference TRBV5-1 and TRBJ1-4): KAGVTQTPRYLIKTRGQQVTLSCSPISGHRSVSWYQQTPGQGLQFLFEYFSETQRNKGNFPGRFSGRQFSNSRSEMNVSTLELGDSALYLCASSLDGQERGRGEKLFFGSGTQLSVL.